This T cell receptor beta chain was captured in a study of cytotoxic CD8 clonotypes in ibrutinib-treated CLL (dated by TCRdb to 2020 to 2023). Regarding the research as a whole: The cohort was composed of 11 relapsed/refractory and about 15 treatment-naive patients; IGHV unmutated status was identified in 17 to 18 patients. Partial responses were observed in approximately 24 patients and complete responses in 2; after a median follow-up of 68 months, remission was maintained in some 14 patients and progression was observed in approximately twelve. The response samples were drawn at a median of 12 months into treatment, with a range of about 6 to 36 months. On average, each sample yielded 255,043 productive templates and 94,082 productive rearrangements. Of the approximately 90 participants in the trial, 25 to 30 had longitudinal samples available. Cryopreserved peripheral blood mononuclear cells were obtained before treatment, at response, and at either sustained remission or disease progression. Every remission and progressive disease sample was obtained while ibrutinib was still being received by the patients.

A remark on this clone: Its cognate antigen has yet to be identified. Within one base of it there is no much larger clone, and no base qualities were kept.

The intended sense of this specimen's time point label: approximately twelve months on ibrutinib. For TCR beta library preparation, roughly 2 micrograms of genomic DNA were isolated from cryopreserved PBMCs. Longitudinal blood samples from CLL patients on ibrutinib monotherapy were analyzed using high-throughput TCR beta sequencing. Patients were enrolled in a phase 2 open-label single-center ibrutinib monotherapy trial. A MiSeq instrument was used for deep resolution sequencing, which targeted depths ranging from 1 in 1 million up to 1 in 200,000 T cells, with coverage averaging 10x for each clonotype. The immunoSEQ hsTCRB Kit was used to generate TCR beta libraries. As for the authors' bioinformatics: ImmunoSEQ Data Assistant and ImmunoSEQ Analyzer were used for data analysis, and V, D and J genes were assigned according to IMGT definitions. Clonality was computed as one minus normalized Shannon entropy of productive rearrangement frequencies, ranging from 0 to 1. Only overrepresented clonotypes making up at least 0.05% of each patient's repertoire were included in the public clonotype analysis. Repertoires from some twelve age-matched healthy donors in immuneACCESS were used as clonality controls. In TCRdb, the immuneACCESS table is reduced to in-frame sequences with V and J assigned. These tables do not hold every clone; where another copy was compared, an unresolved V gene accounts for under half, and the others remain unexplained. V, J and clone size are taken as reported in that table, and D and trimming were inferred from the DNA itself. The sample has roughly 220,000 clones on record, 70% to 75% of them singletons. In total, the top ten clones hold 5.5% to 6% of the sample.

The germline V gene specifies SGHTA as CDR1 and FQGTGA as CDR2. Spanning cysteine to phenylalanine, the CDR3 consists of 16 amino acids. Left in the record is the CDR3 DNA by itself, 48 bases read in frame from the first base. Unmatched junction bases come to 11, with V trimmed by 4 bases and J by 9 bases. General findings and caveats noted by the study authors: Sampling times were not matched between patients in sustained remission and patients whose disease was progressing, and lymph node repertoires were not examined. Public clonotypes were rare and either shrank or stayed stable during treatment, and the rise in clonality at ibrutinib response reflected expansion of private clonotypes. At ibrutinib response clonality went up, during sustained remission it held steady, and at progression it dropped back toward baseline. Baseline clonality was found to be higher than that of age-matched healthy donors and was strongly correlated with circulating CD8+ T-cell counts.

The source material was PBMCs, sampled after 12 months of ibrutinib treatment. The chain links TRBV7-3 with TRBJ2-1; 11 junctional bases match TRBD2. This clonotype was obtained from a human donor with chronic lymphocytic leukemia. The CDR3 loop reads CASSSLAGGMSGEQFF. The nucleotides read TGTGCCAGCAGCTCCCTAGCGGGAGGTATGTCTGGTGAGCAGTTCTTC. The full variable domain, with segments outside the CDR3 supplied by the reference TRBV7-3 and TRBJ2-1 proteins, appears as GAGVSQTPSNKVTEKGKYVELRCDPISGHTALYWYRQSLGQGPEFLIYFQGTGAADDSGLPNDRFFAVRPEGSVSTLKIQRTERGDSAVYLCASSSLAGGMSGEQFFGPGTRLTVL.